This T cell receptor (beta chain) was recorded in a study of blood T cell repertoires in COVID-19. Overall study: Samples of COVID-19 (acute and convalescent) were obtained from the United States, Italy and Spain. Sample material is recorded as cDNA or gDNA derived from T cells, B-cell-depleted T cells, or PBMCs.

This clone was seen once. Authors' data handling: Estimation of nucleated cell counts relied on the amplification of reference gene primers. Assay used: immunoSEQ multiplex PCR; TCRdb lists only in-frame clones, some missing. V and J calls and clone size follow that table, whereas D and trimming were derived from the DNA. This table has 150,000 to 200,000 clones, about 87% appearing once. V dropped 3 bases and J dropped 9; count of bases not matched to a gene: 8. Per germline, CDR1 MNHNS and CDR2 SASEGT. The CDR3 runs 15 residues. The J gene is TRBJ1-6, the V gene TRBV6-1, with 7 positions matching TRBD1. The sequencing sample was made of peripheral blood. This TCR was sampled from a man aged 40-49 years with active or convalescent COVID-19. The CDR3 protein is CASSETGYLSSPLHF. The CDR3 nucleotides are TGTGCCAGCAGTGAGACAGGGTACCTAAGTTCACCCCTCCACTTT.